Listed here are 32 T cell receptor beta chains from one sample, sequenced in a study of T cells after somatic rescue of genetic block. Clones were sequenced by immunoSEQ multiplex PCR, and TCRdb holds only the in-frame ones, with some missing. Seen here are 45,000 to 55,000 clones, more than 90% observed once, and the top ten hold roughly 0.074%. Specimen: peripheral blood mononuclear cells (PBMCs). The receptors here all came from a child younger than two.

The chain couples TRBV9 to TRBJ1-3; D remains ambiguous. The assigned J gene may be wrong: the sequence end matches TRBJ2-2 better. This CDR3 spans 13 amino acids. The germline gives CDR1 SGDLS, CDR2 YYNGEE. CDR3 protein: CASSVGGTGELFF. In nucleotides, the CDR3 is TGTGCCAGCAGCGTAGGGGGCACCGGGGAGCTGTTTTTT.

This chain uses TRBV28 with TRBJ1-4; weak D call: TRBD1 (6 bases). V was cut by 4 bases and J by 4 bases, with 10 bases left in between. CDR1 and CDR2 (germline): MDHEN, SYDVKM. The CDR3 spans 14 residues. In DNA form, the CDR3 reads TGTGCCAGCAGTTCCCGGGACAATAATGAAAAACTGTTTTTT. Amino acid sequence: CASSSRDNNEKLFF.

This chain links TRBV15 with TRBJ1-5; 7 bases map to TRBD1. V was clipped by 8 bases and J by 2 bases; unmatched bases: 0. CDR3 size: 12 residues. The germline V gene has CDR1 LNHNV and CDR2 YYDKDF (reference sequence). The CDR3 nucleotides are TGTGCCACCGGACAGGGCAATCAGCCCCAGCATTTT. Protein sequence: CATGQGNQPQHF.

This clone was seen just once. CDR3 bases: TGTGCTAGTGCCAGGGACACCGGGGAGCTGTTTTTT. Translating gives CASARDTGELFF. The V gene is TRBV12-5, the J gene TRBJ2-2, with D maybe TRBD1 (5 bases). In germline, CDR1 is LGHNT, CDR2 FRNRAP. The CDR3 is made up of 12 amino acids. The V end lost 7 bases, the J end lost 3 bases, and 6 bases lay between the germline ends.

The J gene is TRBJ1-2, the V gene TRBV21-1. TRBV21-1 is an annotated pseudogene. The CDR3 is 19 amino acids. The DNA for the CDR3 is TGTGCCAGCAGCATGGAAGATGAGAACATTATATTAGTGGGCTATGGCTACACCTTC. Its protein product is CASSMEDENIILVGYGYTF.

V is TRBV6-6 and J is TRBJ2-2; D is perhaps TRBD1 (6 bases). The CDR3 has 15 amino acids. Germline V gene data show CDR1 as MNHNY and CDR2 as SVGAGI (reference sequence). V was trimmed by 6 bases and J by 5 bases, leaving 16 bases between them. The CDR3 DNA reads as TGTGCCAGCAGCGCTCCGGGACAAGGGACCGGGGAGCTGTTTTTT. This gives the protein CASSAPGQGTGELFF.

CDR3 protein: CSVLAGTDTQYF. CDR3 in DNA: TGCAGCGTTCTAGCGGGTACAGATACGCAGTATTTT. The chain links TRBV29-1 to TRBJ2-3; 8 positions agree with TRBD2. CDR1 and CDR2 from the germline V gene are SQVTM and ANQGSEA. This CDR3 spans 12 amino acids. J was trimmed by 3 bases and V by 5 bases; bases with no gene match: 1.

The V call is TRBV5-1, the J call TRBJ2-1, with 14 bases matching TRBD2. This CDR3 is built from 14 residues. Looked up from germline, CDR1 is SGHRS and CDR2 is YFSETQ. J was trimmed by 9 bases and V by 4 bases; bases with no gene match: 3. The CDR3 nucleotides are TGCGCCAGCAGCGCGGGACTAGCGGGAGTTGAGCAGTTCTTC. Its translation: CASSAGLAGVEQFF.

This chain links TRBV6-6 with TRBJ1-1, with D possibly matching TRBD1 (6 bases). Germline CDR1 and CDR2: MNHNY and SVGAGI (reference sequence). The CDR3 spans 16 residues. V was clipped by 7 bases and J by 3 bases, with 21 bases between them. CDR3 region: CASIQMVQGPYTEAFF. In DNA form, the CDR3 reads TGTGCCAGCATTCAAATGGTCCAGGGGCCATACACTGAAGCTTTCTTT.

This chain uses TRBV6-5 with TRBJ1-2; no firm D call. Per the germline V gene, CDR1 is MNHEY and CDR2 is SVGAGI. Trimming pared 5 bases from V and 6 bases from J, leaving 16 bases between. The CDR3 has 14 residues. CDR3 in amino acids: CASSTREGGNGYTF. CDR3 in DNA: TGTGCCAGCAGTACCCGGGAGGGAGGGAATGGCTACACCTTC.

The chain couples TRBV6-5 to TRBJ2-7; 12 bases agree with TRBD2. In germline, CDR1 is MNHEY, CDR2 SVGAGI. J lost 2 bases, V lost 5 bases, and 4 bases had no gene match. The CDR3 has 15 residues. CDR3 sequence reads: CASSGLAGGAYEQYF. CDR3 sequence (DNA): TGTGCCAGCAGTGGCCTAGCGGGGGGGGCCTACGAGCAGTACTTC.

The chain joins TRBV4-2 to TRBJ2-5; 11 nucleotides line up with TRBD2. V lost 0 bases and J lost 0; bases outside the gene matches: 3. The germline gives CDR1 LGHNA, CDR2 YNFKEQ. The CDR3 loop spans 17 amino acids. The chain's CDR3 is CASSQDRLAGYQETQYF. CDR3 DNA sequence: TGTGCCAGCAGCCAAGATAGACTAGCGGGGTACCAAGAGACCCAGTACTTC.

This CDR3 is CASSEARLAGASTDTQYF. For the CDR3, the DNA is TGTGCCAGCAGTGAAGCGCGACTAGCGGGTGCTAGCACAGATACGCAGTATTTT. V usage is TRBV6-1 and J usage is TRBJ2-3, with 10 bases matching TRBD2. Germline CDR1 is MNHNS and CDR2 is SASEGT. This CDR3 has 18 amino acids. V lost 0 bases to trimming and J lost 0 bases; unmatched junction nucleotides: 6.

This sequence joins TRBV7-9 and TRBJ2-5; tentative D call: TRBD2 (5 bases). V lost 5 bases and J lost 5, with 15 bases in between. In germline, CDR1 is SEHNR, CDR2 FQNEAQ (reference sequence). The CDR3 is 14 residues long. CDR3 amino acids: CASSSGRGWETQYF. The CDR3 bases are TGTGCCAGCAGCAGCGGCCGAGGGTGGGAGACCCAGTACTTC.

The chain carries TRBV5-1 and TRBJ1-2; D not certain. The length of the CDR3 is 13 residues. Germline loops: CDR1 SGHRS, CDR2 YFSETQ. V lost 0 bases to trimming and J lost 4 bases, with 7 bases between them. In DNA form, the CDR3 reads TGCGCCAGCAGCTTGGCAGCAACCTATGGCTACACCTTC. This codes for CASSLAATYGYTF.

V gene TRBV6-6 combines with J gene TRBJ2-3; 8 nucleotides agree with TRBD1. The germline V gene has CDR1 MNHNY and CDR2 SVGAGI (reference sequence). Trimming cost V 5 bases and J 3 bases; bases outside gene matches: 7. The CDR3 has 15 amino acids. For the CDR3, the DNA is TGTGCCAGCAGTCGACGGACAGGGAGGACAGATACGCAGTATTTT. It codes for CASSRRTGRTDTQYF.

The CDR3 here is CASSLSLATDTQYF. The CDR3 DNA is TGTGCCAGCAGTTTATCCCTAGCAACAGATACGCAGTATTTT. The V gene is TRBV28, the J gene TRBJ2-3; D might be TRBD2 (5 bases). V was cut by 1 base and J by 3 bases, with 8 bases left in between. In germline, CDR1 is MDHEN, CDR2 SYDVKM. This CDR3 has 14 residues.

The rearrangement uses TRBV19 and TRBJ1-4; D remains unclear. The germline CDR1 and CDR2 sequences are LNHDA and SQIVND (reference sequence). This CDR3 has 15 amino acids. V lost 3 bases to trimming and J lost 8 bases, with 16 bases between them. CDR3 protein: CASSILGQGGEKLFF. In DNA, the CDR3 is TGTGCCAGTAGTATCTTGGGCCAAGGAGGGGAAAAACTGTTTTTT.

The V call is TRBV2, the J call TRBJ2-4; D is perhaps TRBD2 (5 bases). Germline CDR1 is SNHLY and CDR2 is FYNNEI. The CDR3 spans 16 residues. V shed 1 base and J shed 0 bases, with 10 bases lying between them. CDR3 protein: CASSEVGDLAKNIQYF. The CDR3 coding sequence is TGTGCCAGCAGTGAAGTGGGAGATTTAGCCAAAAACATTCAGTACTTC.

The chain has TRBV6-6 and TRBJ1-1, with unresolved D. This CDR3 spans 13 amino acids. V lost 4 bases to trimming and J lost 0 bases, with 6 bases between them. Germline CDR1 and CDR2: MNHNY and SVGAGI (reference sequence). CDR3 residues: CASSLGMNTEAFF. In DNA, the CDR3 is TGTGCCAGCAGTTTAGGTATGAACACTGAAGCTTTCTTT.

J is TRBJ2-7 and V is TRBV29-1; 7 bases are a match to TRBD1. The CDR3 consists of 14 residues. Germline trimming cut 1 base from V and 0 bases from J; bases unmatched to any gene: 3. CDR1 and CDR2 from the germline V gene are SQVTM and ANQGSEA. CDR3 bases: TGCAGCGTTGAAGCCACAGGGGCCTCCTACGAGCAGTACTTC. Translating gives CSVEATGASYEQYF.

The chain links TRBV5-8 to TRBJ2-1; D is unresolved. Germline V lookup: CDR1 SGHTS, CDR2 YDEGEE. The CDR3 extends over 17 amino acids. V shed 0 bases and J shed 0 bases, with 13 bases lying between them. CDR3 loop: CASSLGAGYNSYNEQFF. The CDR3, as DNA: TGTGCCAGCAGCTTGGGTGCCGGCTATAACTCCTACAATGAGCAGTTCTTC.

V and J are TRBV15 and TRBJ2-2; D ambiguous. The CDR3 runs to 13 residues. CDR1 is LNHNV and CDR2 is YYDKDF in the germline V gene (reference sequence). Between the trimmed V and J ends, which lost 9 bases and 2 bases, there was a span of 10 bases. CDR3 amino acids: CATTVGNTGELFF. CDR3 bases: TGTGCCACAACCGTGGGTAACACCGGGGAGCTGTTTTTT.

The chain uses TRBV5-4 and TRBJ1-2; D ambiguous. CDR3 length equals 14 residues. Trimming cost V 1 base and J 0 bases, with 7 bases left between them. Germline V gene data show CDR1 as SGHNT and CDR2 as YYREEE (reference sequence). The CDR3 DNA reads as TGTGCCAGCAGCTTGTCCCAGGCTAACTATGGCTACACCTTC. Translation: CASSLSQANYGYTF.

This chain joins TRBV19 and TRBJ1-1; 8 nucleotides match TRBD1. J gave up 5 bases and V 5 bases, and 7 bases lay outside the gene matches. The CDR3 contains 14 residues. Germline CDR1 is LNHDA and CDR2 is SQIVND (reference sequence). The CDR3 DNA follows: TGTGCCAGTAGTGTCTCAGGGGGCCGAACTGAAGCTTTCTTT. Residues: CASSVSGGRTEAFF.

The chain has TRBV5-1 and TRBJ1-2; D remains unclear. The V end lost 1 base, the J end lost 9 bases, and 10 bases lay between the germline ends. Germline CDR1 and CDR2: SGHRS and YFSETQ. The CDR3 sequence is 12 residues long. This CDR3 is CASSLWVVRYTF. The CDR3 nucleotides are TGCGCCAGCAGCTTGTGGGTCGTGCGCTACACCTTC.

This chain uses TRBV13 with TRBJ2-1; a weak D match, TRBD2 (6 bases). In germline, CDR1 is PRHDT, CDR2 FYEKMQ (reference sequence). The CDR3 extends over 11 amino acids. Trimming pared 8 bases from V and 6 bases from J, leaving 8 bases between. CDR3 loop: CASFSGNEQFF. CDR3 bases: TGTGCCAGCTTTAGCGGCAATGAGCAGTTCTTC.

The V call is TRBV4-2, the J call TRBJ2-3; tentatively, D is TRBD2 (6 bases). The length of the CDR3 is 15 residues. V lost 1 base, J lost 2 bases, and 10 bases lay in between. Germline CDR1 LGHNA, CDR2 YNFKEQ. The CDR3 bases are TGTGCCAGCAGCCAAGGTCTAGCGTACACAGATACGCAGTATTTT. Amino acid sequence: CASSQGLAYTDTQYF.

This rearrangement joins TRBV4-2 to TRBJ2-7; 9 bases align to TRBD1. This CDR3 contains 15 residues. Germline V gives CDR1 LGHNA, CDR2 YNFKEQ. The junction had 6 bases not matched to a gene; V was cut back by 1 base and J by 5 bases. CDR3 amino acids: CASSQVRDRVHEQYF. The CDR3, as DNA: TGTGCCAGCAGCCAAGTCCGGGACAGGGTTCACGAGCAGTACTTC.

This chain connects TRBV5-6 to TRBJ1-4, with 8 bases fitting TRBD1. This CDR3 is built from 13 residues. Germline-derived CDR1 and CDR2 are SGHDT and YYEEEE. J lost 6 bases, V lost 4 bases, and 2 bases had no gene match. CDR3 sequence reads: CASSQQGDEKLFF. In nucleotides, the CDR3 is TGTGCCAGCAGCCAACAGGGGGATGAAAAACTGTTTTTT.

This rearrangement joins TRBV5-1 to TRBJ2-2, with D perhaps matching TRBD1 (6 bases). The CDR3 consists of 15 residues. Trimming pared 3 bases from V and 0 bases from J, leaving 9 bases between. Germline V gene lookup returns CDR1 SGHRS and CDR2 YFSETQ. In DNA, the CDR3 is TGCGCCAGCAGCTCAGGACAGTCGAACACCGGGGAGCTGTTTTTT. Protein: CASSSGQSNTGELFF. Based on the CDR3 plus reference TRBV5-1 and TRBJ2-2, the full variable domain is KAGVTQTPRYLIKTRGQQVTLSCSPISGHRSVSWYQQTPGQGLQFLFEYFSETQRNKGNFPGRFSGRQFSNSRSEMNVSTLELGDSALYLCASSSGQSNTGELFFGEGSRLTVL.

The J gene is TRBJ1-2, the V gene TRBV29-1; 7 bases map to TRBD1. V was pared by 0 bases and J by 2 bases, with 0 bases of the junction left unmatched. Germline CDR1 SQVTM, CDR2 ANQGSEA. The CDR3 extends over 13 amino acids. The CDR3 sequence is CSVEDRGNYGYTF. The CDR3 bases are TGCAGCGTTGAAGACAGGGGGAACTATGGCTACACCTTC.